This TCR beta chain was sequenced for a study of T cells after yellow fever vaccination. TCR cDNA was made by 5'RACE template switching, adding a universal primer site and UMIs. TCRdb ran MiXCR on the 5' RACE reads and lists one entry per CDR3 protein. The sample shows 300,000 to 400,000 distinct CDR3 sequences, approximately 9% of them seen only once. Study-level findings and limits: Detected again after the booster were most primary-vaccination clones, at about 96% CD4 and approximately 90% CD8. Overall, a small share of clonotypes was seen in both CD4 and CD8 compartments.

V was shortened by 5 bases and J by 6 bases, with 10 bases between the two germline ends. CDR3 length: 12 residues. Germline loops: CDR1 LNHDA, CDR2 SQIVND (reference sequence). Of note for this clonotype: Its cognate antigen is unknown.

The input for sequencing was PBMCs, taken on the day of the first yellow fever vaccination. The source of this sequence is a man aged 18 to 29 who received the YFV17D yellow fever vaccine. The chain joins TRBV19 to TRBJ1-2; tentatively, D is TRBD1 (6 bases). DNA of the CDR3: TGTGCCAGTAGTGCAGGGGTTAATGGCTACACCTTC. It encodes CASSAGVNGYTF.